These 25 T cell receptor beta chains originate from one sample sequenced in a study of blood T cell repertoires in COVID-19. Libraries were prepared by immunoSEQ multiplex PCR; TCRdb keeps only in-frame clonotypes and omits some of them. The repertoire consists of 92,000 or so clones, with 72% occurring once and the leading ten covering under 15%. Sequencing input: peripheral blood. These receptors all stem from a woman aged 80 or older with acute or convalescent COVID-19.

The chain has TRBV19 and TRBJ2-2; 10 bases line up with TRBD1. The CDR3 spans 14 residues. CDR1 LNHDA and CDR2 SQIVND come from the germline V gene (reference sequence). V lost 7 bases and J lost 4; bases outside the gene matches: 3. CDR3 bases: TGTGCCAGTACTCGGACAGGGGGCACCGGGGAGCTGTTTTTT. It yields the protein CASTRTGGTGELFF.

This chain joins TRBV5-1 and TRBJ1-6, with a tentative D call TRBD1 (6 bases). Germline CDR1 is SGHRS and CDR2 is YFSETQ. Trimming shortened V by 6 bases and J by 7 bases, and 11 bases separated the two germline ends. The CDR3 extends over 13 amino acids. Written as DNA, the CDR3 is TGCGCCAGCACAGGGGACGGAAATTCACCCCTCCACTTT. It encodes CASTGDGNSPLHF.

V and J are TRBV11-3 and TRBJ1-2; 7 bases match TRBD1. The junction had 6 bases not matched to a gene; V was cut back by 5 bases and J by 6 bases. Germline loops: CDR1 SGHNT, CDR2 YENEEA. CDR3 length equals 13 residues. CDR3: CASSVYGTDGYTF. CDR3 nucleotide sequence: TGTGCCAGCAGCGTATACGGGACAGATGGCTACACCTTC.

The V and J genes are TRBV5-1 and TRBJ2-1; 7 nucleotides align to TRBD2. The CDR3 extends over 15 amino acids. Per the germline V gene, CDR1 is SGHRS and CDR2 is YFSETQ. V lost 0 bases to trimming and J lost 9 bases; unmatched junction nucleotides: 9. CDR3 sequence: CASSLVAGTTTEQFF. The CDR3 DNA sequence: TGCGCCAGCAGCTTGGTGGCGGGGACTACAACTGAGCAGTTCTTC. Looking up the rest from reference TRBV5-1 and TRBJ2-1 gives the full variable domain: KAGVTQTPRYLIKTRGQQVTLSCSPISGHRSVSWYQQTPGQGLQFLFEYFSETQRNKGNFPGRFSGRQFSNSRSEMNVSTLELGDSALYLCASSLVAGTTTEQFFGPGTRLTVL.

The CDR3 loop is CASSRSRDNSYGYTF. The CDR3 region has the DNA TGCGCCAGCAGCCGTAGCCGGGACAATTCCTATGGCTACACCTTC. This chain joins TRBV5-1 and TRBJ1-2, with TRBD1 as a possible D gene (6 bases). The V gene's germline CDR1 is SGHRS and CDR2 YFSETQ. This CDR3 contains 15 residues. V lost 4 bases and J lost 4, with 17 bases in between.

The V call is TRBV7-9, the J call TRBJ1-1, with TRBD1 identical over 7 bases. The CDR3 extends over 14 amino acids. Germline CDR1 reads SEHNR; CDR2 reads FQNEAQ (reference sequence). The V gene end was trimmed by 2 bases and the J gene end by 7 bases; junction bases not matched to a gene: 7. CDR3 protein: CASSLFEGAGEAFF. CDR3 nucleotide sequence: TGTGCCAGCAGCTTATTCGAGGGGGCGGGTGAAGCTTTCTTT.

This clone showed up just a few times. The chain combines TRBV19 with TRBJ1-5, with 8 nucleotides matching TRBD1. The ends lost 4 bases at V and 6 bases at J; junction bases unmatched: 8. Germline loops: CDR1 LNHDA, CDR2 SQIVND (reference sequence). The CDR3 loop spans 15 amino acids. DNA for the CDR3: TGTGCCAGTAGTAACCGAGGACAGGGTACTCAGCCCCAGCATTTT. Its protein product is CASSNRGQGTQPQHF.

The chain couples TRBV7-6 to TRBJ2-3; TRBD2 agrees at 10 bases. Unmatched junction bases numbered 17, after V lost 5 bases and J lost 0 bases. Germline values: CDR1 SGHVS, CDR2 FNYEAQ. The CDR3 is 20 amino acids. CDR3: CASSLRLLAGVPTSTDTQYF. The CDR3 nucleotides read TGTGCCAGCAGCCTCAGGCTTCTAGCGGGGGTCCCGACTAGCACAGATACGCAGTATTTT.

This chain connects TRBV28 to TRBJ1-1; 10 bases align to TRBD1. The CDR3 is made up of 14 amino acids. Germline V gene data show CDR1 as MDHEN and CDR2 as SYDVKM. V lost 3 bases to trimming and J lost 5 bases; unmatched junction nucleotides: 3. CDR3 in amino acids: CASSLGQGITEAFF. CDR3 nucleotides: TGTGCCAGCAGTTTGGGACAGGGGATAACTGAAGCTTTCTTT.

This clone has more than one count but fewer than ten. The chain is built from TRBV4-1 and TRBJ1-6; no reliable D call. Germline V gives CDR1 MGHRA, CDR2 YSYEKL. V gave up 0 bases and J gave up 6 bases, with 9 bases separating them. This CDR3 is built from 15 residues. The CDR3 region has the DNA TGCGCCAGCAGCCAAGATGCTTCCGGTAATTCACCCCTCCACTTT. This translates into CASSQDASGNSPLHF.

V usage is TRBV9 and J usage is TRBJ1-2, with TRBD1 matching 7 bases. The CDR3 is 18 amino acids. J was trimmed by 3 bases and V by 3 bases; bases with no gene match: 17. Germline V gives CDR1 SGDLS, CDR2 YYNGEE. The CDR3 DNA sequence: TGTGCCAGCAGCGCCCGATTTGGACAGGCTTCCGATTACTATGGCTACACCTTC. Its translation is CASSARFGQASDYYGYTF.

This clone was seen only a few times. The CDR3 DNA follows: TGTGCTAGTGGAGCTCAGGGAAACGGACCCCAGCATTTT. It specifies CASGAQGNGPQHF. The chain links TRBV12-5 to TRBJ1-5; the D gene is possibly TRBD1 (5 bases). The CDR3 contains 13 residues. Trimming removed 6 bases at V and 10 bases at J, with 16 bases between. Germline V gene sequence: CDR1 LGHNT, CDR2 FRNRAP.

This chain uses TRBV5-1 with TRBJ2-1; 7 nucleotides agree with TRBD2. Germline V CDR1 and CDR2: SGHRS, YFSETQ. Trimming cost V 0 bases and J 7 bases; bases outside gene matches: 7. There are 15 residues in the CDR3. CDR3 nucleotides: TGCGCCAGCAGCTTGGACACAGCGGGGAATAATGAGCAGTTCTTC. Protein sequence: CASSLDTAGNNEQFF.

This sequence joins TRBV28 and TRBJ1-2; weak D call: TRBD1 (6 bases). This CDR3 has 15 residues. CDR1 and CDR2 from the germline V gene are MDHEN and SYDVKM. Trimming removed 5 bases at V and 2 bases at J, with 15 bases between. CDR3 residues: CASSRVTGPNYGYTF. The CDR3 DNA follows: TGTGCCAGCAGTCGCGTTACAGGGCCCAACTATGGCTACACCTTC.

V and J are TRBV5-1 and TRBJ2-3; D unresolved. Germline CDR1 SGHRS, CDR2 YFSETQ. Trimming removed 2 bases from V and 3 bases from J, with 4 bases in between. This CDR3 is 12 amino acids long. The CDR3 reads CASSLETDTQYF. The DNA for the CDR3 is TGCGCCAGCAGCTTAGAGACAGATACGCAGTATTTT. The full variable domain, rest sourced from reference TRBV5-1 and TRBJ2-3, is KAGVTQTPRYLIKTRGQQVTLSCSPISGHRSVSWYQQTPGQGLQFLFEYFSETQRNKGNFPGRFSGRQFSNSRSEMNVSTLELGDSALYLCASSLETDTQYFGPGTRLTVL.

The chain links TRBV5-1 to TRBJ2-1, with TRBD2 matching 7 bases. CDR3 length: 20 residues. J gave up 2 bases and V 0 bases, and 17 bases lay outside the gene matches. The germline CDR1 and CDR2 sequences are SGHRS and YFSETQ. Written as DNA, the CDR3 is TGCGCCAGCAGCTTGGTTGGTGTAGCGGGCCTCCTTTTCCCCTACAATGAGCAGTTCTTC. Its translation is CASSLVGVAGLLFPYNEQFF.

This chain connects TRBV7-2 to TRBJ1-2, with a possible D match to TRBD1 (6 bases). Germline values: CDR1 SGHTA, CDR2 FQGNSA. The germline V and J ends were trimmed by 2 bases and 11 bases, with 15 bases remaining between them. This CDR3 comprises 13 residues. CDR3 protein: CASSLMDSIVYTF. CDR3 sequence (DNA): TGTGCCAGCAGCTTAATGGACAGTATAGTTTACACCTTC.

The V call is TRBV2, the J call TRBJ1-1, with D possibly being TRBD1 (5 bases). This CDR3 has 14 amino acids. The ends were cut back, 3 bases at V and 0 bases at J, with 8 bases in the middle. The germline V gene has CDR1 SNHLY and CDR2 FYNNEI. The CDR3: CASSETVLNTEAFF. The DNA of the CDR3 is TGTGCCAGCAGTGAGACAGTGCTGAACACTGAAGCTTTCTTT.

The genes are TRBV5-1 and TRBJ1-2, with TRBD1 matching 11 bases. The V and J ends lost 5 bases and 6 bases, in that order; junction bases with no gene match: 15. The CDR3 spans 17 residues. Germline CDR1 and CDR2: SGHRS and YFSETQ. The CDR3 DNA reads as TGCGCCAGCAGTCAGGATATCCCGGGACAGGGGGGGCATGGCTACACCTTC. It codes for CASSQDIPGQGGHGYTF.

This chain joins TRBV6-5 and TRBJ2-1, with 9 bases fitting TRBD2. Germline values: CDR1 MNHEY, CDR2 SVGAGI. The V gene end was trimmed by 4 bases and the J gene end by 4 bases; junction bases not matched to a gene: 2. CDR3 length equals 14 residues. CDR3 sequence: CASSLAGAYNEQFF. In nucleotides, the CDR3 is TGTGCCAGCAGTTTAGCGGGGGCATACAATGAGCAGTTCTTC.

V is TRBV6-1 and J is TRBJ1-5, with D unresolved. CDR3 size: 15 residues. From germline, CDR1 is MNHNS and CDR2 SASEGT. Trimming stripped 2 bases from V and 3 bases from J, with 11 bases between. The CDR3 nucleotides read TGTGCCAGCAGTGAAAGAGGCGGATACAATCAGCCCCAGCATTTT. Protein: CASSERGGYNQPQHF.

This sequence joins TRBV30 and TRBJ1-4; the D gene is possibly TRBD1 (6 bases). The CDR3 spans 15 residues. Between the trimmed V and J ends, which lost 0 bases and 6 bases, there was a span of 14 bases. Germline-derived CDR1 and CDR2 are GTSNPN and SVGIG (reference sequence). The CDR3 bases are TGTGCCTGGAGTGTACTAAGCTCAGGGGATGAAAAACTGTTTTTT. Translating gives CAWSVLSSGDEKLFF.

This clone occurred once. The chain's CDR3 is CASSGQAGQPQHF. The CDR3 DNA reads as TGTGCCAGCAGCGGACAGGCCGGCCAGCCCCAGCATTTT. The rearrangement links TRBV7-9 to TRBJ1-5, with TRBD1 matching 7 bases. Germline loops: CDR1 SEHNR, CDR2 FQNEAQ (reference sequence). This CDR3 has 13 amino acids. The trim removed 5 bases at V and 7 bases at J, leaving 5 bases unmatched.

This chain joins TRBV25-1 and TRBJ1-1, with D maybe TRBD1 (6 bases). The V end lost 4 bases, the J end lost 2 bases, and 17 bases lay between the germline ends. The CDR3 is 16 residues long. The germline CDR1 and CDR2 sequences are MGHDK and SYGVNS. CDR3 in amino acids: CASSALGQWENTEAFF. DNA of the CDR3: TGTGCCAGCAGTGCCCTGGGACAATGGGAAAACACTGAAGCTTTCTTT.

The rearrangement links TRBV9 to TRBJ1-1, with 7 nucleotides matching TRBD1. The germline gives CDR1 SGDLS, CDR2 YYNGEE. CDR3 length: 14 amino acids. J gave up 4 bases and V 3 bases, and 6 bases lay outside the gene matches. CDR3 in amino acids: CASSERAGGTEAFF. Written as DNA, the CDR3 is TGTGCCAGCAGCGAAAGGGCAGGGGGCACTGAAGCTTTCTTT.